This T cell receptor (beta chain) is from a study of T cells in women clearing cervical HPV infection. Study in general: Controls were women whose single incident HPV16 infection cleared within 12 months without precancer or cancer. Study results and caveats: Timing of associations relative to infection is unclear; T-cell subsets were not isolated.

Repertoires were generated with immunoSEQ multiplex PCR, while TCRdb's copy carries only in-frame clones and drops some. Here the sample table reports under 40,000 clones. A remark on this clone: What it recognizes is unknown. The read ends 3 residues shy of where the CDR3 ends; the end is completed using the germline J gene.

The CDR3 spans 17 residues. Germline CDR1 is MGHRA and CDR2 is YSYEKL. Trimming pared 4 bases from V and 4 bases from J, leaving 17 bases between. The clonotype comes from a woman aged 18-70 years with a cervical HPV16 infection that either progressed to CIN3+ or cleared (not recorded which). This chain links TRBV4-1 with TRBJ1-6; tentatively, D is TRBD1 (6 bases). Sequenced: blood buffy coat. The CDR3 bases that were read are TGCGCCAGCAGCCTATCTTTTATAGGGACATATAATTCACCC. It is translated as CASSLSFIGTYNSP. The CDR3 reads in full as CASSLSFIGTYNSPLHF.